Below are 32 T cell receptor beta chains sequenced from a single sample in a study of blood T cell repertoires in COVID-19. Method: immunoSEQ multiplex PCR; TCRdb's copy keeps in-frame clones and lacks some. Seen here are some 510,000 clones, approximately 87% observed once, and the top ten hold 1.8%. Sequenced: PBMCs or T cells enriched from blood (not recorded which). The receptors come from a woman in her thirties or forties who had recovered from COVID-19.

This rearrangement joins TRBV30 to TRBJ2-3; 13 positions agree with TRBD2. V lost 0 bases to trimming and J lost 2 bases; unmatched junction nucleotides: 17. CDR1 and CDR2 from the germline V gene are GTSNPN and SVGIG (reference sequence). The CDR3 is made up of 21 amino acids. CDR3 sequence: CAWSVRVWGRTSGSNTDTQYF. In DNA, the CDR3 is TGTGCCTGGAGTGTACGAGTTTGGGGGAGGACTAGCGGGAGCAACACAGATACGCAGTATTTT.

In its sample, this clone was seen once. V gene TRBV5-1 combines with J gene TRBJ2-5; 8 bases are shared with TRBD1. Germline trimming cut 1 base from V and 3 bases from J; bases unmatched to any gene: 2. CDR1 and CDR2 from the germline V gene are SGHRS and YFSETQ. CDR3 length equals 14 residues. CDR3: CASSLMTGEETQYF. The CDR3 DNA is TGCGCCAGCAGCTTGATGACAGGGGAAGAGACCCAGTACTTC. Full variable domain (missing parts from reference TRBV5-1 and TRBJ2-5): KAGVTQTPRYLIKTRGQQVTLSCSPISGHRSVSWYQQTPGQGLQFLFEYFSETQRNKGNFPGRFSGRQFSNSRSEMNVSTLELGDSALYLCASSLMTGEETQYFGPGTRLLVL.

J is TRBJ1-2 and V is TRBV18; no clear D. V was cut by 3 bases and J by 2 bases, with 4 bases left in between. Germline V lookup: CDR1 KGHSH, CDR2 LQKENI. The CDR3 spans 12 residues. CDR3 sequence: CASSPENYGYTF. The CDR3 nucleotides are TGTGCCAGCTCACCGGAGAACTATGGCTACACCTTC. The full variable domain, rest sourced from reference TRBV18 and TRBJ1-2, is NAGVMQNPRHLVRRRGQEARLRCSPMKGHSHVYWYRQLPEEGLKFMVYLQKENIIDESGMPKERFSAEFPKEGPSILRIQQVVRGDSAAYFCASSPENYGYTFGSGTRLTVV.

This chain uses TRBV5-8 with TRBJ1-3, with D uncertain. Germline values: CDR1 SGHTS, CDR2 YDEGEE. There are 13 residues in the CDR3. Trimming stripped 0 bases from V and 4 bases from J, with 5 bases between. CDR3 DNA sequence: TGTGCCAGCAGCTTGGGACAAGGAAACACCATATATTTT. Protein product: CASSLGQGNTIYF.

The rearrangement uses TRBV11-2 and TRBJ2-7; unclear D gene. Per germline, CDR1 SGHAT and CDR2 FQNNGV. V lost 5 bases, J lost 7 bases, and 18 bases lay in between. The CDR3 is made up of 14 amino acids. For the CDR3, the DNA is TGTGCCAGCAGCGCCCCCCTAGTCCTCCGGGAGCAGTACTTC. Protein product: CASSAPLVLREQYF.

The V gene is TRBV24-1, the J gene TRBJ1-1, with D uncertain. CDR1 and CDR2 from the germline V gene are KGHDR and SFDVKD. V lost 1 base and J 7 bases, leaving 6 bases between the germline ends. The CDR3 totals 12 residues. The CDR3 protein is CATSDLSGEAFF. The CDR3 DNA reads TGTGCCACCAGTGATTTATCGGGTGAAGCTTTCTTT.

This clone turned up a few times. The chain links TRBV7-2 to TRBJ2-1; the match to TRBD2 covers 9 bases. This CDR3 is 15 amino acids long. CDR1 is SGHTA, CDR2 FQGNSA, per germline. Trimming at V came to 4 bases and at J to 3 bases, leaving 4 bases not matched to a gene. The CDR3 sequence is CASSWTSDLYNEQFF. The CDR3, as DNA: TGTGCCAGCAGCTGGACTAGCGACCTCTACAATGAGCAGTTCTTC.

The chain joins TRBV3-1 (or the pseudogene TRBV3-2) to TRBJ2-3; weak D call: TRBD2 (5 bases). V was cut by 4 bases and J by 3 bases, with 11 bases left in between. Germline V lookup: CDR1 LGHDT, CDR2 YNNKEL (reference sequence). The CDR3 spans 14 residues. CDR3 protein: CASSPRGMTDTQYF. CDR3 sequence (DNA): TGTGCCAGCAGCCCCCGGGGAATGACAGATACGCAGTATTTT.

V usage is TRBV29-1 and J usage is TRBJ2-7; possibly TRBD1 for D (6 bases). This CDR3 spans 14 amino acids. Trimming removed 4 bases from V and 3 bases from J, with 16 bases in between. In germline, CDR1 is SQVTM, CDR2 ANQGSEA. The CDR3 nucleotides read TGCAGCGTTGCCATTTCAGGGGTCATCTACGAGCAGTACTTC. It codes for CSVAISGVIYEQYF.

V is TRBV5-1 and J is TRBJ2-7; maybe TRBD1 (6 bases). This CDR3 spans 14 amino acids. Germline CDR1 reads SGHRS; CDR2 reads YFSETQ. Trimming cost V 3 bases and J 3 bases, with 13 bases left between them. In nucleotides, the CDR3 is TGCGCCAGCAGCTCAGGACGAGGGGGCTACGAGCAGTACTTC. This encodes CASSSGRGGYEQYF. Using reference TRBV5-1 and TRBJ2-7 for the parts outside the CDR3, the full variable domain is KAGVTQTPRYLIKTRGQQVTLSCSPISGHRSVSWYQQTPGQGLQFLFEYFSETQRNKGNFPGRFSGRQFSNSRSEMNVSTLELGDSALYLCASSSGRGGYEQYFGPGTRLTVT.

The rearrangement links TRBV4-1 to TRBJ1-1, with 8 bases fitting TRBD1. The CDR3 spans 15 residues. The germline V gene encodes CDR1 MGHRA and CDR2 YSYEKL. V lost 1 base and J lost 2; bases outside the gene matches: 3. CDR3 residues: CASSQVQGANTEAFF. The CDR3 DNA follows: TGCGCCAGCAGCCAAGTTCAGGGGGCTAACACTGAAGCTTTCTTT.

The chain is built from TRBV3-1 (or the pseudogene TRBV3-2) and TRBJ2-7; D possibly corresponds to TRBD2 (6 bases). Trimming removed 4 bases at V and 1 base at J, with 11 bases between. The CDR3 has 14 residues. Per the germline V gene, CDR1 is LGHDT and CDR2 is YNNKEL (reference sequence). The CDR3 region is CASSPFAGSYEQYF. The CDR3 DNA is TGTGCCAGCAGCCCTTTTGCGGGATCCTACGAGCAGTACTTC.

The chain recombines TRBV10-1 with TRBJ2-1, with 11 bases that match TRBD1. The J segment lost 6 bases and the V segment lost 5 bases, leaving 9 bases of the junction unmatched. This CDR3 is 16 amino acids long. CDR1 and CDR2 from the germline V gene are WNHNN and SYGVQD (reference sequence). CDR3 loop: CASSLPGTGGFNEQFF. The CDR3 region has the DNA TGCGCCAGCAGTCTACCGGGGACAGGGGGTTTCAATGAGCAGTTCTTC.

The chain joins TRBV6-5 to TRBJ2-7; 7 nucleotides agree with TRBD1. Germline values: CDR1 MNHEY, CDR2 SVGAGI. V gave up 4 bases and J gave up 2 bases; unmatched junction bases: 8. The CDR3 is made up of 15 amino acids. This CDR3 reads CASSSRTGAAYEQYF. The CDR3 DNA reads as TGTGCCAGCAGTTCCCGGACAGGCGCGGCCTACGAGCAGTACTTC.

The chain carries TRBV3-1 (or the pseudogene TRBV3-2) and TRBJ2-1, with 10 bases that match TRBD1. V lost 1 base, J lost 15 bases, and 6 bases stayed unmatched. The CDR3 totals 13 residues. Looked up from germline, CDR1 is LGHDT and CDR2 is YNNKEL (reference sequence). The CDR3 DNA follows: TGTGCCAGCAGCCAAGGGGGGACAGGGGCCCCGTTCTTC. Amino acid sequence: CASSQGGTGAPFF.

The chain couples TRBV7-9 to TRBJ2-7; possibly TRBD1 for D (5 bases). Trimming shortened V by 1 base and J by 0 bases, and 13 bases separated the two germline ends. The germline V gene has CDR1 SEHNR and CDR2 FQNEAQ (reference sequence). The CDR3 is 16 residues long. This chain's CDR3 is CASSLVSGFYSYEQYF. The CDR3 nucleotides read TGTGCCAGCAGCTTAGTTTCAGGGTTCTACTCCTACGAGCAGTACTTC.

This chain joins TRBV27 and TRBJ2-1; TRBD2 is a possible D gene (6 bases). V lost 0 bases and J lost 7, with 13 bases in between. The CDR3 is 15 amino acids. From germline, CDR1 is MNHEY and CDR2 SMNVEV (reference sequence). This CDR3 reads CASSLSRGGGNEQFF. CDR3 nucleotides: TGTGCCAGCAGTTTATCGAGGGGTGGGGGGAATGAGCAGTTCTTC.

The chain employs TRBV5-8 and TRBJ1-4, with a possible D match to TRBD1 (6 bases). CDR1 is SGHTS and CDR2 is YDEGEE in the germline V gene. This CDR3 contains 15 residues. The V and J ends lost 5 bases and 4 bases respectively, with 15 bases between them. The CDR3 loop reads CASSFRGFYNEKLFF. Written as DNA, the CDR3 is TGTGCCAGCAGTTTCAGGGGCTTCTATAATGAAAAACTGTTTTTT.

The V gene is TRBV27, the J gene TRBJ1-2; D is possibly TRBD1 (6 bases). The germline V gene has CDR1 MNHEY and CDR2 SMNVEV (reference sequence). Trimming left V 7 bases short and J 8 bases short, with 23 bases between. This CDR3 is built from 15 residues. The CDR3 region is CASTPGGGRLGGYTF. In DNA, the CDR3 is TGTGCCAGCACCCCCGGGGGGGGGCGCCTTGGGGGCTACACCTTC.

The chain employs TRBV3-1 (or the pseudogene TRBV3-2) and TRBJ2-5; unclear D gene. The V and J ends lost 0 bases and 0 bases respectively, with 29 bases between them. The CDR3 is 22 residues long. CDR1 and CDR2 (germline): LGHDT, YNNKEL (reference sequence). The CDR3 nucleotides read TGTGCCAGCAGCCAAGAAAGTCTTAAATCCTCCGCCGTACCCCAGTACCAAGAGACCCAGTACTTC. This translates into CASSQESLKSSAVPQYQETQYF.

The genes are TRBV5-6 and TRBJ1-4; TRBD1 might be the D (6 bases). Germline CDR1 SGHDT, CDR2 YYEEEE. There are 14 residues in the CDR3. V gave up 6 bases and J gave up 5 bases, with 14 bases separating them. DNA of the CDR3: TGTGCCAGCACCAAGGACAGACTGAATGAAAAACTGTTTTTT. It specifies CASTKDRLNEKLFF.

The gene calls are TRBV20-1 and TRBJ1-1; D is uncertain. Trimming shortened V by 4 bases and J by 0 bases, and 3 bases separated the two germline ends. The CDR3 has 11 amino acids. CDR1 and CDR2 from the germline V gene are DFQATT and SNEGSKA (reference sequence). Here the CDR3 reads CSATVNTEAFF. The CDR3 DNA is TGCAGTGCTACAGTGAACACTGAAGCTTTCTTT.

This chain joins TRBV28 and TRBJ2-7; D call uncertain. The CDR3 runs 13 residues. The germline gives CDR1 MDHEN, CDR2 SYDVKM. V was cut by 7 bases and J by 5 bases, with 15 bases left in between. CDR3 loop: CASTPRAVHEQYF. For the CDR3, the DNA is TGTGCCAGCACCCCCCGCGCCGTCCACGAGCAGTACTTC.

This clone was seen once. V and J are TRBV2 and TRBJ1-1, with TRBD1 matching 8 bases. The ends lost 9 bases at V and 3 bases at J; junction bases unmatched: 3. Germline V gene lookup returns CDR1 SNHLY and CDR2 FYNNEI. There are 12 residues in the CDR3. The DNA of the CDR3 is TGTGCCAGGACAGGGGAGGACACTGAAGCTTTCTTT. It codes for CARTGEDTEAFF.

This clone has more than one count but fewer than ten. Other nucleotide sequences from this sample produce the same CDR3. The V gene is TRBV19, the J gene TRBJ1-2; D is uncertain. Germline V gives CDR1 LNHDA, CDR2 SQIVND (reference sequence). V was shortened by 1 base and J by 3 bases, with 6 bases between the two germline ends. The length of the CDR3 is 13 residues. CDR3 protein: CASSIGTDYGYTF. CDR3 coding DNA: TGTGCCAGTAGTATAGGTACAGACTATGGCTACACCTTC. The whole variable domain, filled in from reference TRBV19 and TRBJ1-2, reads DGGITQSPKYLFRKEGQNVTLSCEQNLNHDAMYWYRQDPGQGLRLIYYSQIVNDFQKGDIAEGYSVSREKKESFPLTVTSAQKNPTAFYLCASSIGTDYGYTFGSGTRLTVV.

V gene TRBV6-2 or TRBV6-3 combines with J gene TRBJ2-1, with D possibly TRBD2 on 6 matching bases. This CDR3 has 12 residues. Trimming pared 4 bases from V and 7 bases from J, leaving 8 bases between. Looked up from germline, CDR1 is MNHEY and CDR2 is SVGEGT. Written as DNA, the CDR3 is TGTGCCAGCAGTTTGCTAGCGAATGAGCAGTTCTTC. Translating it yields CASSLLANEQFF.

The chain employs TRBV18 and TRBJ2-2; 8 bases are a match to TRBD2. The CDR3 has 16 residues. V dropped 0 bases and J dropped 5; count of bases not matched to a gene: 5. Germline-derived CDR1 and CDR2 are KGHSH and LQKENI. The CDR3 DNA follows: TGTGCCAGCTCACCACCAGGGCGGGAGGATACCGGGGAGCTGTTTTTT. It is translated as CASSPPGREDTGELFF.

This clone was found a few times. The chain carries TRBV27 and TRBJ1-4; D is undetermined. This CDR3 has 13 amino acids. Germline lookup yields CDR1 MNHEY and CDR2 SMNVEV (reference sequence). Trimming pared 4 bases from V and 8 bases from J, leaving 11 bases between. This CDR3 is CASSSYRREKLFF. CDR3 nucleotides: TGTGCCAGCAGTTCGTACCGTAGAGAAAAACTGTTTTTT.

Regarding this clone: At one end, the junction sequence differs from germline, possibly due to a read error. The chain joins TRBV7-2 to TRBJ2-3, with D possibly matching TRBD1 (6 bases). CDR1 and CDR2 (germline): SGHTA, FQGNSA. The CDR3 has 16 residues. The DNA for the CDR3 is TGTGCCAGCATCTTAAGATCAGGACAGAACACAGATACGCAGTATTTT. Protein sequence: CASILRSGQNTDTQYF. Supplemented by reference TRBV7-2 and TRBJ2-3, the full variable domain reads GAGVSQSPSNKVTEKGKDVELRCDPISGHTALYWYRQSLGQGLEFLIYFQGNSAPDKSGLPSDRFSAERTGGSVSTLTIQRTQQEDSAVYLCASILRSGQNTDTQYFGPGTRLTVL.

This chain links TRBV21-1 with TRBJ1-5. TRBV21-1 is a listed pseudogene. The CDR3 loop spans 16 amino acids. CDR3 in amino acids: CASSKVRGGGNQPQHF. The CDR3 DNA follows: TGTGCCAGCAGCAAAGTTCGGGGGGGAGGCAATCAGCCCCAGCATTTT.

The rearrangement joins TRBV27 to TRBJ2-2; 7 nucleotides align to TRBD1. Per the germline V gene, CDR1 is MNHEY and CDR2 is SMNVEV (reference sequence). This CDR3 has 15 residues. V gave up 6 bases and J gave up 0 bases; unmatched junction bases: 4. The CDR3 spells CASSKQGSNTGELFF. The CDR3, as DNA: TGTGCCAGCAGCAAACAGGGGTCGAACACCGGGGAGCTGTTTTTT.

This chain uses TRBV2 with TRBJ1-5; D gene unclear. The germline V gene has CDR1 SNHLY and CDR2 FYNNEI. The CDR3 length is 15 residues. V was shortened by 0 bases and J by 4 bases, with 10 bases between the two germline ends. The CDR3 nucleotides are TGTGCCAGCAGTGAAGCGTACGCGGATAATCAGCCCCAGCATTTT. Translation gives CASSEAYADNQPQHF. The complete variable domain, with remaining parts taken from reference TRBV2 and TRBJ1-5, reads EPEVTQTPSHQVTQMGQEVILRCVPISNHLYFYWYRQILGQKVEFLVSFYNNEISEKSEIFDDQFSVERPDGSNFTLKIRSTKLEDSAMYFCASSEAYADNQPQHFGDGTRLSIL.